This T cell receptor beta chain was documented in a study of brain T cells in children with intractable seizures (dated by TCRdb to 2020 to 2022). About the study as a whole: As a first screen for immune gene transcripts, resected brain tissue from 40 to 60 pediatric epilepsy surgery cases was run on a NanoString immunology panel. Of the roughly 12 selected surgery cases, pre-surgery blood was also sequenced for eight, so four had brain tissue only.

In regard to this clone: What antigen it recognizes has not been identified. Per-nucleotide qualities are absent, and no much larger clonotype sits a single base away.

In the paper's terms, the time point label means: blood from clinic visit 5 months post-surgery; TSC patient then seizure free. Surgery cases with the highest brain T cell transcript signatures were selected for TCR beta chain sequencing of brain tissue and, where available, blood. Before surgery, the patients had been given at least one anti-epileptic drug. TCR-sequenced patients were children with drug-resistant epilepsy due to tuberous sclerosis complex, focal cortical dysplasia, Rasmussen encephalitis or hemimegalencephaly. The Monarch genomic DNA purification kit was used to extract bulk genomic DNA from unsorted brain tissue and from whole blood. The immunoSEQ assay was used to generate TCR beta chain sequences from genomic DNA. Per the authors' processing: CDR3 sequences not starting with the conserved framework cysteine at position 104 were manually removed. Clonality was calculated as one minus the normalized Shannon's Diversity Index, with values ranging from 0 (maximal diversity) to 1 (oligoclonal). Differences in the frequency of the same CDR3 between samples, such as brain versus blood, were assessed with chi-squared comparison-of-proportions tests. Public clonotypes were identified by searching immuneACCESS, and similarity to known antiviral clonotypes was assessed with the VDJdb browser. TCRdb took this table from immuneACCESS and kept in-frame rearrangements with V and J called. Such tables lack part of the clones; where checked against another copy, unresolved V genes explain under half of the gap, and the rest is unexplained. The V and J calls and clone size come from that table; D and trimming were worked out from the DNA. The sample table holds under 400,000 clones, of which 93% were seen once. Around 5% of the sample is held by the ten biggest clonotypes.

The V end loses 7 bases and the J end loses 8 bases, and a stretch of 20 bases separates them. The CDR3 numbers 15 residues from cysteine through phenylalanine. Only the CDR3 region is kept as DNA, spanning 45 bases read in frame from base 1. The germline V gene gives CDR1 as MNHEY and CDR2 as SVGAGI. Overall study results and their limits: Viral specificity was inferred only from CDR3 sequence similarity, and patients' HCMV serostatus was unknown. Because pre- and post-surgery blood were sequenced to different depths, clones absent from the pre-surgery sample may reflect undersampling.

This sequence was found in a boy younger than two with tuberous sclerosis and intractable seizures. Sequenced here: peripheral blood, sampled 4 to 5 months after surgery. The V and J segments used are TRBV6-5 and TRBJ1-4, with the D gene too uncertain to name. The CDR3 region reads CASTKKGTLEEKLFF. The nucleotide sequence is given as TGTGCCAGCACGAAAAAGGGTACCCTCGAGGAAAAACTGTTTTTT.